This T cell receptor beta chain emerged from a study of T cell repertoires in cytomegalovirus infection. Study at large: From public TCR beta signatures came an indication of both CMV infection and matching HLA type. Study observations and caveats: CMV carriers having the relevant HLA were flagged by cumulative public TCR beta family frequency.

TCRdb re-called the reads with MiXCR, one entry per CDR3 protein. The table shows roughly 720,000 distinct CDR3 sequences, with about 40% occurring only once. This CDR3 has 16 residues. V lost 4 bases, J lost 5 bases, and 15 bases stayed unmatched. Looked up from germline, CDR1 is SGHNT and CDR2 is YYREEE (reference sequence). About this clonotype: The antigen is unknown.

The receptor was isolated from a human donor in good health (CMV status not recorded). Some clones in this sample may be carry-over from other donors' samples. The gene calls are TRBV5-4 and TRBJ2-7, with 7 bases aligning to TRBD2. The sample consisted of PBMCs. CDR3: CASSPKLGGRRNEQYF. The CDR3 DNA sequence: TGTGCCAGCAGCCCCAAGCTCGGGGGGAGGCGTAACGAGCAGTACTTC.